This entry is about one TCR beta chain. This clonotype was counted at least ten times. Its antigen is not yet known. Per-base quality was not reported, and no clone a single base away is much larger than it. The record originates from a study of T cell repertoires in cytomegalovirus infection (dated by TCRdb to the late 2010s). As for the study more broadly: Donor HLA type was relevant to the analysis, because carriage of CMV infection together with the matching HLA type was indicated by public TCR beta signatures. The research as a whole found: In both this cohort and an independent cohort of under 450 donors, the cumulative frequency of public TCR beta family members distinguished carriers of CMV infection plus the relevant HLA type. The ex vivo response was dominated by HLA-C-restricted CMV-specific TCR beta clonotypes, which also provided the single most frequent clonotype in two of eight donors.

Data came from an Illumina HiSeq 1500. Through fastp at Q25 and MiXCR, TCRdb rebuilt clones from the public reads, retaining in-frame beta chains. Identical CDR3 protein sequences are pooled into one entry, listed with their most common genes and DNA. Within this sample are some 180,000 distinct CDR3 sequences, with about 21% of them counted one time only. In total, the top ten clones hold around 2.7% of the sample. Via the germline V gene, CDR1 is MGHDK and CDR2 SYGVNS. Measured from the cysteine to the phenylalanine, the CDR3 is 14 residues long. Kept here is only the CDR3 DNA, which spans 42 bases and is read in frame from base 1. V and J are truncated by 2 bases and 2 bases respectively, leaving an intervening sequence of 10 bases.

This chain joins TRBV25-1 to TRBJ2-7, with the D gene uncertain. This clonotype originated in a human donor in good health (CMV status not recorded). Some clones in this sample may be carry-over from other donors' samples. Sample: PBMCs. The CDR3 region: CASSEDAGTYEQYF. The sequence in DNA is TGTGCCAGCAGTGAAGATGCAGGAACCTACGAGCAGTACTTC.